This is a list of T cell receptor beta chains from one sample in a study of T-cell reconstitution after alpha-beta-depleted transplantation in children. From the PCR reads, TCRdb called clonotypes with MiXCR, one entry per CDR3 protein. The sample carries a few hundred thousand distinct CDR3 sequences, around 21% recorded once. The sample consisted of PBMCs from the stem cell graft donor, taken from the stem cell graft. The receptor source for this set is a human donor who donated a stem cell graft to a child with acute myeloid leukemia. Both conserved end residues are part of each CDR3. D genes are given only for firm matches. Expanded clones are given a class, and other clones once, few, many or no size at all.

V gene,CDR3 length,clone size,D gene,J gene,CDR3 DNA,CDR3 protein
TRBV15,13,.,.,TRBJ2-1,TGTGCCACCAGCGTCTTTCAGGGCGATGAGCAGTTCTTC,CATSVFQGDEQFF
TRBV4-2,15,few,TRBD2,TRBJ2-7,TGTGCCAGCAGCCATAGCGGGAGTGATAAATACGAGCAGTACTTC,CASSHSGSDKYEQYF
TRBV7-9,14,many,TRBD2,TRBJ2-1,TGTGCCAGCAGCTTACTCCGGGAGGCCGATGAGCAGTTCTTC,CASSLLREADEQFF
TRBV20-1,15,.,.,TRBJ2-5,TGCAGTGCTAGAGATTCTTACACCCTCCAAGAGACCCAGTACTTC,CSARDSYTLQETQYF
TRBV24-1,15,.,.,TRBJ1-4,TGTGCCACCAGTGATCCCTTCGACTTGTCTGAAAAACTGTTTTTT,CATSDPFDLSEKLFF
TRBV4-2,15,many,.,TRBJ2-3,TGTGCCAGCAGCCAAGAGGCGCCTAGCACAGATACGCAGTATTTT,CASSQEAPSTDTQYF
TRBV5-6,18,.,TRBD2,TRBJ2-1,TGTGCCAGCAGCTTGGTCCTAGCGGGAGTTGGTACCTACAATGAGCAGTTCTTC,CASSLVLAGVGTYNEQFF
TRBV20-1,14,many,TRBD1,TRBJ1-4,TGCAGTGTTCTGAGACAGGGGGCTAATGAAAAACTGTTTTTT,CSVLRQGANEKLFF
TRBV4-1,16,few,.,TRBJ2-1,TGCGCCAGCAGCCAAGTTGGGGGAGGAACCTACAATGAGCAGTTCTTC,CASSQVGGGTYNEQFF
TRBV11-2,12,few,.,TRBJ2-1,TGTGCCAGCAGCTACGGTGTGGGAGAAAAGTTCTTC,CASSYGVGEKFF
TRBV29-1,13,.,TRBD2,TRBJ2-3,TGCAGCGCCGGGAGTGGGGGGGTAGATACGCAGTATTTT,CSAGSGGVDTQYF
TRBV11-2,18,few,TRBD2,TRBJ2-5,TGTGCCAGCAGCTTAGGGGCCGGACTAGCGGGAAACCGAGAGACCCAGTACTTC,CASSLGAGLAGNRETQYF
TRBV24-1,16,.,.,TRBJ2-1,TGTGCCACCAGATCATCGAGAGGGAATTCCTACAATGAGCAGTTCTTC,CATRSSRGNSYNEQFF
TRBV4-3,15,.,TRBD1,TRBJ2-7,TGCGCCAGCAGCCAGGTGACAGGGGTGAACTACGAGCAGTACTTC,CASSQVTGVNYEQYF
TRBV28,16,.,.,TRBJ2-3,TGTGCCAGCAGTTTATTAGGTAGCGGACCCACAGATACGCAGTATTTT,CASSLLGSGPTDTQYF
TRBV7-9,13,few,TRBD1,TRBJ2-1,TGTGCCAGCAGCTCGCCCGGGACAGGGGAGCAGTTCTTC,CASSSPGTGEQFF
TRBV20-1,12,few,.,TRBJ2-1,TGCAGTGCGGGAGGGGGATACAATGAGCAGTTCTTC,CSAGGGYNEQFF
TRBV29-1,13,.,.,TRBJ1-1,TGCAGCGTTGCTCGGGATCTGAACACTGAAGCTTTCTTT,CSVARDLNTEAFF
TRBV2,14,.,.,TRBJ2-3,TGTGCCAGCAGTGAAAACTTACCCTCAGATACGCAGTATTTT,CASSENLPSDTQYF
TRBV4-1,15,few,.,TRBJ2-7,TGCGCCAGCAGCCAAGAACGGAGAAGACTTAACGAGCAGTACTTC,CASSQERRRLNEQYF
TRBV29-1,11,few,.,TRBJ2-7,TGCAGCGGCGGGACCCTTCGGGAGCAGTACTTC,CSGGTLREQYF
TRBV20-1,14,.,TRBD2,TRBJ2-7,TGCAGTGCTAGATCTCGCGGGAGGGCCGCCGAGCAGTACTTC,CSARSRGRAAEQYF
TRBV5-5,14,few,TRBD2,TRBJ2-7,TGTGCCAGCAGCCCGGGACTAGGGCAGAACGAGCAGTACTTC,CASSPGLGQNEQYF
TRBV12-3/TRBV12-4,15,many,TRBD1,TRBJ1-1,TGTGCCAGCAGTTCCACAGGGGGCGCGGGCACTGAAGCTTTCTTT,CASSSTGGAGTEAFF
TRBV10-3,15,.,TRBD1,TRBJ2-3,TGTGCCATCAGGTCCGGGACAGCCAGCACAGATACGCAGTATTTT,CAIRSGTASTDTQYF
TRBV10-2,16,few,TRBD2,TRBJ2-2,TGCGCCAGCAGTGACATTCGCGGGAGGGGTACCGGGGAGCTGTTTTTT,CASSDIRGRGTGELFF
TRBV20-1,13,many,.,TRBJ2-1,TGCAGTGCTAGGGGTCAGGGAGACAATGAGCAGTTCTTC,CSARGQGDNEQFF
TRBV27,14,.,.,TRBJ2-1,TGTGCCAGCTCTCTCGGGGGGCCCTACAATGAGCAGTTCTTC,CASSLGGPYNEQFF
TRBV20-1,14,few,.,TRBJ2-1,TGCAGTGCGGCAATGGCGGAGTCTTACAATGAGCAGTTCTTC,CSAAMAESYNEQFF
TRBV18,15,.,.,TRBJ2-7,TGTGCCAGCTCCGCCCGGAGGGCCATGTCCTACGAGCAGTACTTC,CASSARRAMSYEQYF
TRBV27,16,.,TRBD1,TRBJ1-3,TGTGCCAGCAGCCGTACCTTCGACAGGGCTGGAAACACCATATATTTT,CASSRTFDRAGNTIYF
TRBV28,14,few,TRBD2,TRBJ2-1,TGTGCCAGCACCGGGACTAGCGGCCACAATGAGCAGTTCTTC,CASTGTSGHNEQFF
TRBV27,13,many,.,TRBJ2-7,TGTGCCAGCAGTTCGTTAGGGACGTCCGAGCAGTACTTC,CASSSLGTSEQYF
TRBV6-1,15,.,.,TRBJ2-2,TGTGCCAGCAGTGAAAACGGGCTAGTTGGCGGGGAGCTGTTTTTT,CASSENGLVGGELFF
TRBV20-1,15,.,.,TRBJ2-1,TGCAGTGCTAGAGTGTCCCCCAGCTCCTACAATGAGCAGTTCTTC,CSARVSPSSYNEQFF
TRBV11-1,21,few,TRBD2,TRBJ2-1,TGTGCCAGCAGCTTAGGTGGTGTCGCTAGCGGGATTTCTCGTACGGACAATGAGCAGTTCTTC,CASSLGGVASGISRTDNEQFF
TRBV20-1,19,many,TRBD2,TRBJ2-1,TGCAGTGCTCCTATTATGAGGACTAGCGGGGGGCCTCGACGCATTGAGCAGTTCTTC,CSAPIMRTSGGPRRIEQFF
TRBV3-1,15,few,.,TRBJ2-7,TGTGCCAGCAGCCAAGTATCGGGGGCGGCCTACGAGCAGTACTTC,CASSQVSGAAYEQYF
TRBV20-1,15,.,.,TRBJ1-5,TGCAGTGCTAGAGATCGGGGGTCAGGGAGCCAGCCCCAGCATTTT,CSARDRGSGSQPQHF
TRBV20-1,13,many,TRBD2,TRBJ2-7,TGCAGTGCCAGGACTAGCTATAGCTACGAGCAGTACTTC,CSARTSYSYEQYF
TRBV29-1,13,.,.,TRBJ1-1,TGCAGCGTTGCCAGTATCATGAACACTGAAGCTTTCTTT,CSVASIMNTEAFF
TRBV25-1,14,.,.,TRBJ2-3,TGTGCCAGCAGTGAACAGGGGTCGGCAGATACGCAGTATTTT,CASSEQGSADTQYF
TRBV29-1,16,many,TRBD2,TRBJ2-2,TGCAGCGTTGAGCCTGGACTAGCGGGAGGCCCCGGGGAGCTGTTTTTT,CSVEPGLAGGPGELFF
TRBV7-7,13,few,.,TRBJ2-5,TGTGCTAGCAGCCAAAGCGCGAAAGAGACCCAGTACTTC,CASSQSAKETQYF